Each of the 10 T cell receptor beta chains below was sequenced from the same sample in a study of blood T cell repertoires in COVID-19. The method was immunoSEQ multiplex PCR; TCRdb's version includes in-frame clones alone and lacks a portion of them. This sample has about 150,000 clones; 75% to 85% occur once, and the top ten carry over 0.5%. Sequencing used peripheral blood. These receptors were collected from a man in his sixties with acute or convalescent COVID-19.

This clone was seen only a few times. The chain uses TRBV3-1 (or the pseudogene TRBV3-2) and TRBJ1-1; a weak D match, TRBD1 (5 bases). Germline loops: CDR1 LGHDT, CDR2 YNNKEL (reference sequence). This CDR3 is 14 amino acids long. V lost 4 bases and J 10 bases, leaving 19 bases between the germline ends. CDR3 in amino acids: CASSPPPQGFRAFF. For the CDR3, the DNA is TGTGCCAGCAGCCCCCCTCCCCAGGGTTTTCGAGCTTTCTTT.

As DNA, the CDR3 is TGCGCCAGCAGCTTGGGTAGCATCCAAGAGACCCAGTACTTC. This translates into CASSLGSIQETQYF. This sequence joins TRBV5-1 and TRBJ2-5; D uncertain. Germline loops: CDR1 SGHRS, CDR2 YFSETQ. V was trimmed by 0 bases and J by 1 base, leaving 7 bases between them. This CDR3 comprises 14 residues.

The chain joins TRBV2 to TRBJ2-4; TRBD1 is a possible D gene (5 bases). This CDR3 region has 15 residues. Germline V gene lookup returns CDR1 SNHLY and CDR2 FYNNEI. Trimming took off 1 base at V and 3 bases at J, with 10 bases between the two ends. The CDR3 loop is CASSEGQTGKNIQYF. In nucleotides, the CDR3 is TGTGCCAGCAGTGAAGGACAGACGGGCAAAAACATTCAGTACTTC.

This clone was detected once. The chain recombines TRBV19 with TRBJ1-6; 7 bases are shared with TRBD1. The germline V gene has CDR1 LNHDA and CDR2 SQIVND (reference sequence). This CDR3 is built from 14 residues. The V gene end was trimmed by 4 bases and the J gene end by 7 bases; junction bases not matched to a gene: 4. The CDR3 sequence is CASSKQGSNSPLHF. The CDR3 DNA reads as TGTGCCAGTAGTAAACAGGGGAGCAATTCACCCCTCCACTTT.

The chain carries TRBV3-1 (or the pseudogene TRBV3-2) and TRBJ2-1, with TRBD2 identical over 9 bases. CDR3 length: 16 residues. Germline assignment: CDR1 LGHDT and CDR2 YNNKEL (reference sequence). The junction had 6 bases not matched to a gene; V was cut back by 4 bases and J by 2 bases. CDR3: CASSPYSGSAYNEQFF. The CDR3 nucleotides read TGTGCCAGCAGCCCTTATAGCGGGAGTGCCTACAATGAGCAGTTCTTC.

In its sample, this clone was seen a few times. J is TRBJ1-5 and V is TRBV19, with no clear D. From germline, CDR1 is LNHDA and CDR2 SQIVND (reference sequence). Trimming took off 6 bases at V and 0 bases at J, with 6 bases between the two ends. CDR3 length equals 13 residues. Here the CDR3 reads CASRQNSNQPQHF. CDR3 sequence (DNA): TGTGCCAGTAGACAAAATAGCAATCAGCCCCAGCATTTT.

The table lists this clone with a few counts. CDR3 residues: CASSQGTGEKQYF. The CDR3 bases are TGTGCCAGCAGCCAGGGGACAGGGGAGAAGCAGTACTTC. The V and J genes are TRBV3-1 (or the pseudogene TRBV3-2) and TRBJ2-7, with 10 bases matching TRBD1. CDR1 and CDR2 from the germline V gene are LGHDT and YNNKEL (reference sequence). This CDR3 has 13 residues. V lost 3 bases to trimming and J lost 8 bases; unmatched junction nucleotides: 4.

The chain has TRBV5-1 and TRBJ2-1, with 9 bases lining up with TRBD1. This CDR3 spans 14 amino acids. J gave up 5 bases and V 4 bases, and 4 bases lay outside the gene matches. The V gene's germline CDR1 is SGHRS and CDR2 YFSETQ. CDR3 loop: CASSAGQGHNEQFF. The CDR3, as DNA: TGCGCCAGCAGCGCGGGACAGGGACACAATGAGCAGTTCTTC.

V and J are TRBV4-3 and TRBJ1-5, with D unclear. Germline loops: CDR1 LGHNA, CDR2 YSLEER. There are 13 residues in the CDR3. Trimming shortened V by 6 bases and J by 3 bases, and 9 bases separated the two germline ends. The CDR3 protein is CASSIGVNQPQHF. CDR3 sequence (DNA): TGCGCCAGCAGTATCGGGGTCAATCAGCCCCAGCATTTT.

The chain links TRBV30 to TRBJ1-2; 7 bases agree with TRBD1. Germline trimming cut 5 bases from V and 2 bases from J; bases unmatched to any gene: 8. Germline assignment: CDR1 GTSNPN and CDR2 SVGIG (reference sequence). The CDR3 length is 14 residues. The CDR3 DNA reads TGTGCCTGGGCCCAACAGGGGATGAACTATGGCTACACCTTC. It is translated as CAWAQQGMNYGYTF.